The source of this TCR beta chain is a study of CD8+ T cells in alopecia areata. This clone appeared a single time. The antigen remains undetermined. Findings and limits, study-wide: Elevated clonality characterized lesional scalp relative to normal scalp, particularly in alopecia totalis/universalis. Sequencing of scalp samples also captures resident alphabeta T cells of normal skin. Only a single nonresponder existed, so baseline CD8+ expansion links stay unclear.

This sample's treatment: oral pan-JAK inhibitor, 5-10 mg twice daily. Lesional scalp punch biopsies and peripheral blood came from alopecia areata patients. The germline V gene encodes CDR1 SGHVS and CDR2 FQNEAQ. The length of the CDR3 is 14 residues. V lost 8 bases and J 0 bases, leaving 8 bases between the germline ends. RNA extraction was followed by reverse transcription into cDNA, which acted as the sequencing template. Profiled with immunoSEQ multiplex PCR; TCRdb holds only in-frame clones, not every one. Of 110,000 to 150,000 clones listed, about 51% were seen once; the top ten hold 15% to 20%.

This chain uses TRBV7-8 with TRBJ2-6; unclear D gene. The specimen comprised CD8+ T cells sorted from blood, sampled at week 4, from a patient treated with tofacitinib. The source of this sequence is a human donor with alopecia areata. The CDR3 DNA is TGTGCCAGCGATAAGGGCTCTGGGGCCAACGTCCTGACTTTC. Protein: CASDKGSGANVLTF.